These T cell receptor beta chains were read from a single sample in a study of beta chain features in type 1 diabetes. The repertoire was sequenced with immunoSEQ multiplex PCR; TCRdb's copy has only in-frame clones and lacks some. Counted here are hundreds of thousands of clones, roughly 31% occurring once; the ten biggest clones make up about 0.06%. The sample comprised naive CD4+ T cells from blood. The source of these receptors is a man younger than 35 in good health. Both conserved end residues are part of each CDR3. D genes are given only for firm matches. Expanded clones get a size class; other rows say once, few or many, or leave the size out.

J gene	V gene	clone size	D gene	CDR3 protein	CDR3 DNA
TRBJ2-7	TRBV30	few	.	CAWRYPADEQYF	TGTGCCTGGAGGTACCCCGCCGACGAGCAGTACTTC
TRBJ2-3	TRBV29-1	.	.	CSVPIFTDTQYF	TGCAGCGTCCCGATCTTCACAGATACGCAGTATTTT
TRBJ2-3	TRBV25-1	few	.	CASSLQGVTDTQYF	TGTGCCAGCAGCCTGCAGGGCGTAACAGATACGCAGTATTTT
TRBJ2-7	TRBV7-6	.	.	CASSSLDEQYF	TGTGCCAGCAGCTCCCTAGACGAGCAGTACTTC
TRBJ1-1	TRBV2	few	.	CASSWTANTEAFF	TGTGCCAGCTCATGGACAGCGAACACTGAAGCTTTCTTT
TRBJ2-2	TRBV5-1	.	.	CASSLIVQGNTGELFF	TGCGCCAGCAGCTTGATAGTACAGGGGAACACCGGGGAGCTGTTTTTT
TRBJ1-5	TRBV15	.	.	CATSRLLVQPQHF	TGTGCCACCAGCAGGCTGCTGGTACAGCCCCAGCATTTT
TRBJ2-3	TRBV29-1	.	.	CSVESATGLDTQYF	TGCAGCGTTGAATCGGCTACAGGGTTGGATACGCAGTATTTT
TRBJ2-7	TRBV7-2	few	.	CASSFSTDNEQYF	TGTGCCAGCAGCTTCTCTACGGACAACGAGCAGTACTTC
TRBJ2-2	TRBV5-1	few	TRBD1	CASSLRTGKLFF	TGCGCCAGCAGCTTAAGGACAGGGAAGCTGTTTTTT
TRBJ2-7	TRBV2	.	TRBD1	CASRSDRIHEQYF	TGTGCCAGCAGATCGGACAGGATCCACGAGCAGTACTTC
TRBJ1-5	TRBV30	.	.	CAWSARQGRGQPQHF	TGTGCCTGGAGTGCCCGGCAGGGTCGAGGCCAGCCCCAGCATTTT
TRBJ2-3	TRBV11-1	.	.	CASSLEFWGGTDTQYF	TGTGCCAGCAGCTTAGAGTTCTGGGGGGGCACAGATACGCAGTATTTT
TRBJ2-5	TRBV7-9	few	TRBD2	CASSRLGLDF	TGTGCCAGCAGTCGTTTAGGACTAGACTTC
TRBJ2-7	TRBV15	few	TRBD2	CATSRSSGLVTEQYF	TGTGCCACCAGCAGAAGCTCGGGACTAGTAACCGAGCAGTACTTC
TRBJ2-7	TRBV4-1	few	TRBD2	CASSPPLTGGQREKQYF	TGCGCCAGCAGCCCACCCCTTACCGGGGGGCAGCGGGAGAAGCAGTACTTC
TRBJ2-2	TRBV19	.	.	CASSKRGTTGELFF	TGTGCCAGTAGTAAGCGAGGTACCACCGGGGAGCTGTTTTTT
TRBJ2-7	TRBV5-1	few	TRBD1	CASSLQGRSYEQYF	TGCGCCAGCAGCTTACAGGGGCGAAGCTACGAGCAGTACTTC
TRBJ2-1	TRBV7-9	.	TRBD2	CASSWRLAEYYNEQFF	TGTGCCAGCAGCTGGCGGCTAGCGGAGTACTACAATGAGCAGTTCTTC
TRBJ1-5	TRBV30	.	.	CAWSPGGNQPQHF	TGTGCCTGGAGCCCGGGGGGCAATCAGCCCCAGCATTTT
TRBJ2-3	TRBV25-1	.	.	CASSPRGDTQYF	TGTGCCAGCAGTCCCCGAGGAGATACGCAGTATTTT
TRBJ2-1	TRBV27	.	TRBD2	CASSLVREGYNEQFF	TGTGCCAGCAGTTTAGTACGGGAGGGCTACAATGAGCAGTTCTTC
TRBJ1-2	TRBV4-2	.	.	CASSQETGSWGYTF	TGTGCCAGCAGCCAAGAAACGGGTTCTTGGGGCTACACCTTC
TRBJ2-1	TRBV27	few	.	CASSSQRLNSYNEQFF	TGTGCCAGCAGTTCTCAGCGGCTGAACTCCTACAATGAGCAGTTCTTC
TRBJ2-1	TRBV6-5	few	TRBD1	CASSSQGENEQFF	TGTGCCAGCAGTTCACAGGGGGAAAATGAGCAGTTCTTC
TRBJ1-1	TRBV15	.	.	CATSREVLGPYTEAFF	TGTGCCACCAGCAGGGAGGTACTAGGTCCCTACACTGAAGCTTTCTTT
TRBJ2-7	TRBV30	few	TRBD2	CAWSRGGGRVYEQYF	TGTGCCTGGAGTCGGGGTGGCGGGAGAGTCTACGAGCAGTACTTC
TRBJ2-2	TRBV20-1	few	.	CSARTFSELFF	TGCAGTGCTCGAACTTTTTCGGAGCTGTTTTTT
TRBJ1-1	TRBV10-3	few	TRBD1	CAISESPTGYTEAFF	TGTGCCATCAGTGAGTCCCCGACAGGGTACACTGAAGCTTTCTTT
TRBJ2-1	TRBV28	few	TRBD2	CASSSTGTNYNEQFF	TGTGCCAGCAGTTCCACCGGGACTAACTACAATGAGCAGTTCTTC
TRBJ1-1	TRBV7-2	few	.	CASSNPPWAGTEAFF	TGTGCCAGCAGCAACCCACCATGGGCGGGCACTGAAGCTTTCTTT
TRBJ2-5	TRBV6-6	.	TRBD2	CATLRGGGQETQYF	TGTGCCACCCTTCGGGGGGGAGGACAAGAGACCCAGTACTTC
TRBJ2-3	TRBV7-2	.	TRBD2	CASSLRLAGGDTQYF	TGTGCCAGCAGCTTAAGGCTAGCGGGAGGGGATACGCAGTATTTT
TRBJ2-7	TRBV7-9	.	TRBD1	CASSFGQASYEQYF	TGTGCCAGCAGCTTCGGACAGGCCAGCTACGAGCAGTACTTC
TRBJ1-2	TRBV5-4	few	TRBD1	CASSTDRAYGYTF	TGTGCCAGCAGCACCGACAGGGCCTATGGCTACACCTTC
TRBJ2-2	TRBV13	.	TRBD2	CASSPGLAGVPGELFF	TGTGCCAGCAGCCCGGGACTAGCGGGAGTGCCCGGGGAGCTGTTTTTT
TRBJ1-2	TRBV30	.	.	CAWSVGSGTGYTF	TGTGCCTGGAGTGTAGGGTCAGGGACCGGCTACACCTTC
TRBJ1-1	TRBV27	.	.	CASSLSYMNTEAFF	TGTGCCAGCAGTTTAAGTTACATGAACACTGAAGCTTTCTTT
TRBJ2-6	TRBV6-1	.	.	CATSGTASGANVLTF	TGTGCCACAAGTGGGACGGCCTCTGGGGCCAACGTCCTGACTTTC
TRBJ2-1	TRBV29-1	.	.	CSVRALGSSYNEQFF	TGCAGCGTTCGGGCTCTAGGCAGCTCCTACAATGAGCAGTTCTTC
TRBJ1-5	TRBV30	.	.	CAWSGGNQPQHF	TGTGCCTGGAGTGGGGGCAATCAGCCCCAGCATTTT
TRBJ2-5	TRBV7-9	.	TRBD2	CASRTTGTMETQYF	TGTGCCAGCAGGACGACCGGGACTATGGAGACCCAGTACTTC
TRBJ2-2	TRBV7-2	.	TRBD1	CASSRGLYTGELFF	TGTGCCAGCAGCAGGGGGCTTTACACCGGGGAGCTGTTTTTT
TRBJ2-7	TRBV5-1	few	.	CASSSGLGSYEQYF	TGCGCCAGCAGCTCAGGACTGGGCTCCTACGAGCAGTACTTC
TRBJ2-5	TRBV30	.	TRBD2	CAWSVGGSGPQYF	TGTGCCTGGAGTGTAGGCGGGAGCGGGCCCCAGTACTTC
TRBJ2-7	TRBV7-2	.	TRBD2	CASSSEPGLAFEQYF	TGTGCCAGCAGCTCTGAGCCGGGACTAGCGTTCGAGCAGTACTTC
TRBJ2-2	TRBV7-2	few	TRBD1	CASSPRTGAYTGELFF	TGTGCCAGCAGTCCTAGGACAGGGGCATACACCGGGGAGCTGTTTTTT
TRBJ2-1	TRBV6-1	few	.	CASSMVVSSYNEQFF	TGTGCCAGCAGCATGGTCGTCAGCTCCTACAATGAGCAGTTCTTC
TRBJ2-3	TRBV7-2	few	.	CASSFRGPGTQYF	TGTGCCAGCAGCTTTAGGGGACCGGGGACGCAGTATTTT
TRBJ2-3	TRBV10-3	.	.	CATGPKDTQYF	TGTGCCACCGGCCCTAAGGATACGCAGTATTTT
TRBJ1-4	TRBV30	few	TRBD1	CAWSGTGGEKLFF	TGTGCCTGGAGTGGTACAGGGGGTGAAAAACTGTTTTTT
TRBJ2-6	TRBV7-8	.	.	CASSLGGVSAAGANVLTF	TGTGCCAGCAGCTTAGGAGGCGTTTCAGCGGCTGGGGCCAACGTCCTGACTTTC
TRBJ1-1	TRBV9	.	.	CASSVVQGGAEAFF	TGTGCCAGCAGCGTAGTACAAGGCGGGGCTGAAGCTTTCTTT
TRBJ2-7	TRBV30	.	TRBD1	CAWEGKPGQGAGEQYF	TGTGCCTGGGAAGGGAAACCGGGACAGGGGGCTGGGGAGCAGTACTTC
TRBJ2-5	TRBV25-1	.	.	CASSRTHSQETQYF	TGTGCCAGCAGCCGAACACACTCCCAAGAGACCCAGTACTTC
TRBJ2-7	TRBV27	.	TRBD1	CASSPDRVRREQYF	TGTGCCAGCAGTCCAGACAGGGTTCGAAGGGAGCAGTACTTC
TRBJ1-2	TRBV30	few	.	CAWSVFGRGNYGYTF	TGTGCCTGGAGTGTATTCGGGAGGGGGAACTATGGCTACACCTTC